The 29 T cell receptor beta chains in this list originate from one sample, sequenced in a study of blood T cell repertoires in COVID-19. Sequenced by immunoSEQ multiplex PCR; TCRdb stores in-frame clones only, minus some. The data show roughly 290,000 clones, around 88% seen once. Material for sequencing was PBMCs or T cells enriched from blood (not recorded which). These receptors were collected from a woman aged 40-49 years who had recovered from COVID-19.

In this sample, this clone turned up once. The chain carries TRBV6-2 or TRBV6-3 and TRBJ2-7; 7 bases match TRBD2. With V trimmed by 2 bases and J by 0 bases, 10 bases remained unmatched. CDR3 length: 17 amino acids. Germline V CDR1 and CDR2: MNHEY, SVGEGT. The CDR3: CASSYLLGKRGSYEQYF. The CDR3 DNA is TGTGCCAGCAGTTACCTCTTGGGAAAGCGGGGCTCCTACGAGCAGTACTTC.

V and J are TRBV3-1 (or the pseudogene TRBV3-2) and TRBJ2-3; D possibly corresponds to TRBD2 (7 bases). This CDR3 has 15 amino acids. Germline lookup yields CDR1 LGHDT and CDR2 YNNKEL (reference sequence). The germline V and J ends were trimmed by 0 bases and 5 bases, with 12 bases remaining between them. The CDR3 coding sequence is TGTGCCAGCAGCCAAGATGGGGGGGCTGGAGATACGCAGTATTTT. Translated, it gives CASSQDGGAGDTQYF.

The CDR3 protein is CASGGRVVSGANVLTF. Here the CDR3 DNA reads TGTGCCAGCGGGGGCAGGGTGGTCTCTGGGGCCAACGTCCTGACTTTC. The chain couples TRBV5-5 to TRBJ2-6, with TRBD1 as a possible D gene (6 bases). The V and J ends lost 7 bases and 0 bases respectively, with 14 bases between them. The CDR3 spans 16 residues. CDR1 and CDR2 (germline): SGHKS, YYEKEE (reference sequence).

Only a few counts were recorded for this clone. The rearrangement links TRBV28 to TRBJ2-7; 8 nucleotides match TRBD1. With 4 bases clipped from V and 6 bases from J, the junction kept 11 bases outside the gene matches. CDR3 length: 15 amino acids. Germline-derived CDR1 and CDR2 are MDHEN and SYDVKM. CDR3 region: CASSSPGQGTGEQYF. DNA of the CDR3: TGTGCCAGCAGTTCCCCAGGACAGGGAACGGGCGAGCAGTACTTC.

The chain is built from TRBV18 and TRBJ2-1, with 11 bases matching TRBD2. The CDR3 extends over 16 amino acids. Germline V lookup: CDR1 KGHSH, CDR2 LQKENI. V lost 0 bases, J lost 5 bases, and 3 bases stayed unmatched. The CDR3 DNA sequence: TGTGCCAGCTCACCACCCGGGACTAGCGGCGACAATGAGCAGTTCTTC. As protein: CASSPPGTSGDNEQFF.

The chain carries TRBV24-1 and TRBJ1-2, with 7 bases lining up with TRBD1. Germline V gene data show CDR1 as KGHDR and CDR2 as SFDVKD. The CDR3 runs 15 residues. After removal of 4 bases from V and 2 bases from J, the junction contained 6 bases not matched to a gene. CDR3 sequence reads: CATSDATQGNYGYTF. CDR3 sequence (DNA): TGTGCCACCAGTGACGCAACACAGGGGAACTATGGCTACACCTTC.

The rearrangement uses TRBV7-9 and TRBJ1-1, with a weak D call TRBD1 (6 bases). V lost 0 bases to trimming and J lost 10 bases, with 12 bases between them. Germline loops: CDR1 SEHNR, CDR2 FQNEAQ (reference sequence). The CDR3 is 13 amino acids. CDR3 protein: CASSLAWTDGAFF. The CDR3 DNA follows: TGTGCCAGCAGCTTAGCTTGGACAGATGGAGCTTTCTTT. Filled out from reference TRBV7-9 and TRBJ1-1, the complete variable domain reads DTGVSQNPRHKITKRGQNVTFRCDPISEHNRLYWYRQTLGQGPEFLTYFQNEAQLEKSRLLSDRFSAERPKGSFSTLEIQRTEQGDSAMYLCASSLAWTDGAFFGQGTRLTVV.

CDR3 loop: CASSPREGTNTEAFF. The CDR3 nucleotides are TGTGCCAGCAGCCCCCGGGAGGGGACGAACACTGAAGCTTTCTTT. This rearrangement joins TRBV9 to TRBJ1-1, with D possibly TRBD1 on 5 matching bases. Germline V CDR1 and CDR2: SGDLS, YYNGEE. CDR3 length: 15 residues. V was cut by 4 bases and J by 1 base, with 14 bases left in between.

This chain joins TRBV5-1 and TRBJ1-1, with D maybe TRBD1 (5 bases). Trimming took off 5 bases at V and 4 bases at J, with 9 bases between the two ends. The CDR3 sequence is 12 residues long. Germline V gives CDR1 SGHRS, CDR2 YFSETQ. CDR3 loop: CASRGGTTEAFF. The CDR3 DNA follows: TGCGCCAGCAGGGGGGGGACCACTGAAGCTTTCTTT.

This clone has a handful of counts. V and J are TRBV9 and TRBJ1-2; D unresolved. V lost 4 bases to trimming and J lost 5 bases, with 18 bases between them. This CDR3 comprises 15 residues. The V gene's germline CDR1 is SGDLS and CDR2 YYNGEE. CDR3 protein: CASSPGTLELYGYTF. The CDR3 bases are TGTGCCAGCAGCCCAGGCACCCTTGAGTTGTATGGCTACACCTTC.

In this sample, this clone turned up once. The junction does not match germline at one end; this may be a read error. This chain connects TRBV7-7 to TRBJ2-2, with D unresolved. The length of the CDR3 is 13 residues. The germline gives CDR1 SSHAT, CDR2 FNYEAQ (reference sequence). The CDR3 nucleotides read TGTGCTAGCAGCCCCCAGTTTCCCGGGGAGCTGTTTTTT. Residues: CASSPQFPGELFF.

This chain connects TRBV4-1 to TRBJ1-3; D remains ambiguous. The CDR3 runs 17 residues. From germline, CDR1 is MGHRA and CDR2 YSYEKL. V lost 1 base, J lost 0 bases, and 13 bases lay in between. Here the CDR3 reads CASSQGTHRSSGNTIYF. The CDR3 DNA reads as TGCGCCAGCAGCCAAGGCACCCACAGATCCTCTGGAAACACCATATATTTT.

This sequence joins TRBV6-6 and TRBJ2-7; weak D call: TRBD2 (5 bases). Trimming took 7 bases from V and 2 from J, leaving 21 bases between them. This CDR3 comprises 16 residues. CDR1 is MNHNY and CDR2 is SVGAGI in the germline V gene (reference sequence). The CDR3 DNA sequence: TGTGCCAGCACCCTTACTAGTGAGGCAGAACCCTACGAGCAGTACTTC. Translating gives CASTLTSEAEPYEQYF.

This clone was recorded many times. This rearrangement joins TRBV4-2 to TRBJ1-4, with TRBD1 as a possible D gene (6 bases). CDR3 size: 16 residues. CDR1 is LGHNA and CDR2 is YNFKEQ in the germline V gene. With 1 base removed from V and 5 bases from J, the gap between germline ends came to 14 bases. The CDR3 loop is CASSQGSTGRNEKLFF. The CDR3 DNA reads as TGTGCCAGCAGCCAAGGTTCGACAGGAAGGAATGAAAAACTGTTTTTT.

Worth noting for this clone: The junction and the germline gene differ at one end; a read error may be behind it. The chain combines TRBV7-9 with TRBJ1-1; TRBD1 matches 7 bases. CDR3 size: 15 residues. CDR1 is SEHNR and CDR2 is FQNEAQ in the germline V gene (reference sequence). This CDR3 is CASTLTQGRGTEAFF. CDR3 sequence (DNA): TGTGCCAGCACCTTAACACAGGGGCGAGGGACTGAAGCTTTCTTT. The variable domain in full, with the rest retrieved from reference TRBV7-9 and TRBJ1-1, is DTGVSQNPRHKITKRGQNVTFRCDPISEHNRLYWYRQTLGQGPEFLTYFQNEAQLEKSRLLSDRFSAERPKGSFSTLEIQRTEQGDSAMYLCASTLTQGRGTEAFFGQGTRLTVV.

The V call is TRBV7-8, the J call TRBJ2-7; D not resolved. The CDR3 covers 15 residues. The V end lost 5 bases, the J end lost 0 bases, and 14 bases lay between the germline ends. The germline V gene encodes CDR1 SGHVS and CDR2 FQNEAQ. CDR3 region: CASSHVRLPSYEQYF. In DNA, the CDR3 is TGTGCCAGCAGCCACGTCCGACTTCCCTCCTACGAGCAGTACTTC.

This chain connects TRBV28 to TRBJ1-5, with 10 bases lining up with TRBD1. After removal of 4 bases from V and 5 bases from J, the junction contained 5 bases not matched to a gene. Germline-derived CDR1 and CDR2 are MDHEN and SYDVKM. The CDR3 contains 15 residues. The CDR3 nucleotides are TGTGCCAGCAGTTCGCCGGGACAGGGGCATCAGCCCCAGCATTTT. Its translation is CASSSPGQGHQPQHF.

The chain's CDR3 is CASSPSRGYTDTQYF. The CDR3 DNA follows: TGTGCCAGCAGCCCCTCCCGGGGTTACACAGATACGCAGTATTTT. The chain joins TRBV11-3 to TRBJ2-3, with D perhaps TRBD2 (5 bases). CDR3 length equals 15 residues. Germline assignment: CDR1 SGHNT and CDR2 YENEEA. V lost 5 bases, J lost 2 bases, and 14 bases lay in between.

The chain uses TRBV5-1 and TRBJ2-7, with 7 bases matching TRBD1. Trimming at V came to 5 bases and at J to 3 bases, leaving 8 bases not matched to a gene. This CDR3 is 14 amino acids long. Germline CDR1 is SGHRS and CDR2 is YFSETQ. CDR3 in DNA: TGCGCCAGCAGTAGAGACAGGGACAACTACGAGCAGTACTTC. Amino acids: CASSRDRDNYEQYF.

The rearrangement uses TRBV11-2 and TRBJ2-1; TRBD2 matches 13 bases. The CDR3 is 15 amino acids. Germline V CDR1 and CDR2: SGHAT, FQNNGV. Germline trimming cut 1 base from V and 7 bases from J; bases unmatched to any gene: 1. The CDR3 DNA sequence: TGTGCCAGCAGCTTAGTGACTAGCGGGAGGAATGAGCAGTTCTTC. Protein product: CASSLVTSGRNEQFF.

This chain joins TRBV28 and TRBJ2-5; tentative D call: TRBD1 (6 bases). Per germline, CDR1 MDHEN and CDR2 SYDVKM. This CDR3 comprises 15 residues. V was cut by 9 bases and J by 4 bases, with 21 bases left in between. The CDR3: CASAGADSKGETQYF. CDR3 nucleotide sequence: TGTGCCAGTGCAGGGGCCGACTCAAAGGGAGAGACCCAGTACTTC. Full variable domain (outside the CDR3, taken from reference TRBV28 and TRBJ2-5): DVKVTQSSRYLVKRTGEKVFLECVQDMDHENMFWYRQDPGLGLRLIYFSYDVKMKEKGDIPEGYSVSREKKERFSLILESASTNQTSMYLCASAGADSKGETQYFGPGTRLLVL.

Only a few counts were recorded for this clone. The rearrangement links TRBV4-1 to TRBJ1-1, with 9 bases lining up with TRBD1. The CDR3 loop spans 16 amino acids. V lost 4 bases to trimming and J lost 2 bases; unmatched junction nucleotides: 8. Germline V CDR1 and CDR2: MGHRA, YSYEKL. CDR3 protein: CASSLLLGQGNTEAFF. Here the CDR3 DNA reads TGCGCCAGCAGCCTACTACTGGGACAGGGAAACACTGAAGCTTTCTTT.

The chain combines TRBV28 with TRBJ1-5; D is uncertain. Per the germline V gene, CDR1 is MDHEN and CDR2 is SYDVKM. Deletions cut 6 bases from V and 4 bases from J, with 10 bases between. The CDR3 length is 13 residues. The CDR3 nucleotides are TGTGCCAGCAGAGAGTTGCGGAATCAGCCCCAGCATTTT. Its translation: CASRELRNQPQHF.

The CDR3 is CASSPGTYTDTQYF. The CDR3 DNA follows: TGTGCCAGCAGCCCCGGGACTTACACAGATACGCAGTATTTT. The V and J genes are TRBV9 and TRBJ2-3; D may be TRBD2 (6 bases). The V gene lost 4 bases and the J gene lost 2 bases, with 11 bases spanning the gap. There are 14 residues in the CDR3. Germline CDR1 SGDLS, CDR2 YYNGEE.

The chain recombines TRBV15 with TRBJ2-3; D is undetermined. CDR1 and CDR2 from the germline V gene are LNHNV and YYDKDF (reference sequence). The CDR3 consists of 15 residues. Trimming took off 0 bases at V and 0 bases at J, with 7 bases between the two ends. CDR3 sequence: CATSRDAASTDTQYF. The CDR3 DNA sequence: TGTGCCACCAGCAGAGATGCGGCAAGCACAGATACGCAGTATTTT.

The genes are TRBV7-6 and TRBJ2-1; D may be TRBD2 (5 bases). Germline assignment: CDR1 SGHVS and CDR2 FNYEAQ. V lost 0 bases to trimming and J lost 13 bases, with 13 bases between them. The CDR3 sequence is 13 residues long. The CDR3: CASSLAPSGLQFF. In DNA, the CDR3 is TGTGCCAGCAGCTTAGCCCCCAGCGGACTCCAGTTCTTC.

J is TRBJ1-3 and V is TRBV12-3 or TRBV12-4; D is ambiguous. The germline V and J ends were trimmed by 2 bases and 4 bases, with 6 bases remaining between them. This CDR3 contains 13 residues. Here the CDR3 reads CASSLIGGNTIYF. In DNA form, the CDR3 reads TGTGCCAGCAGTTTAATCGGGGGAAACACCATATATTTT.

This chain joins TRBV19 and TRBJ1-1; no clear D gene. CDR3 length: 13 amino acids. The germline V and J ends were trimmed by 5 bases and 9 bases, with 16 bases remaining between them. Germline V gene sequence: CDR1 LNHDA, CDR2 SQIVND (reference sequence). The CDR3, as DNA: TGTGCCAGTAGTCCCGGGGTGGATCGGAAAGCTTTCTTT. It is translated as CASSPGVDRKAFF.

The chain joins TRBV6-2 or TRBV6-3 to TRBJ1-2, with TRBD1 matching 8 bases. J gave up 8 bases and V 5 bases, and 13 bases lay outside the gene matches. Germline loops: CDR1 MNHEY, CDR2 SVGEGT. The length of the CDR3 is 15 residues. In DNA form, the CDR3 reads TGTGCCAGCAGTGCCCCCGGGACAGGATCTAAAGGCTACACCTTC. It specifies CASSAPGTGSKGYTF.